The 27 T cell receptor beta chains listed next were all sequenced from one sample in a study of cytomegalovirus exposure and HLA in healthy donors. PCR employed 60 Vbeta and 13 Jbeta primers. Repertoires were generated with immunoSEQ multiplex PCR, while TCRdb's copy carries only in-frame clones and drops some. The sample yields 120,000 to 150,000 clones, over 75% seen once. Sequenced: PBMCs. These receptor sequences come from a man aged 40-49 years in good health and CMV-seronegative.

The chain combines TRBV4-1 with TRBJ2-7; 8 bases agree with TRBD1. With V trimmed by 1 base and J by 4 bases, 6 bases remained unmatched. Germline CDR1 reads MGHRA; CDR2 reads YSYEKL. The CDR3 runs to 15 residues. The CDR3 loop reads CASSQGPGGEYEQYF. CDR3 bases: TGCGCCAGCAGCCAAGGCCCAGGGGGCGAGTACGAGCAGTACTTC.

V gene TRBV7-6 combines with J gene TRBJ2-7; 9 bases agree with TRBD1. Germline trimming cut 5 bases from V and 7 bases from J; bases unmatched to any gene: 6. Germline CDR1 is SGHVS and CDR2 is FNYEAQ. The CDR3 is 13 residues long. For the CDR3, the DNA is TGTGCCAGCAGCCGTGACAGGGGGTGGGAGCAGTACTTC. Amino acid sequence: CASSRDRGWEQYF.

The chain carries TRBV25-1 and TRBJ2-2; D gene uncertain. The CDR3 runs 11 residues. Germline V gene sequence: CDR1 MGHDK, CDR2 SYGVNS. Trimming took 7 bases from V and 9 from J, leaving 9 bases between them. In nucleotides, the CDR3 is TGTGCCAGCATGCGCGGCTGGGAGCTGTTTTTT. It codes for CASMRGWELFF. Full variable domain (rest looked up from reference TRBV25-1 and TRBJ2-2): EADIYQTPRYLVIGTGKKITLECSQTMGHDKMYWYQQDPGMELHLIHYSYGVNSTEKGDLSSESTVSRIRTEHFPLTLESARPSHTSQYLCASMRGWELFFGEGSRLTVL.

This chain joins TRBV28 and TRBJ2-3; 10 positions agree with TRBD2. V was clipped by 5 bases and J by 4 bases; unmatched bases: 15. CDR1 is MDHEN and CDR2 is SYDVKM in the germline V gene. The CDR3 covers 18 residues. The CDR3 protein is CASSPQHRSSGGSDTQYF. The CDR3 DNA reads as TGTGCCAGCAGTCCCCAGCACAGGTCTAGCGGGGGATCAGATACGCAGTATTTT.

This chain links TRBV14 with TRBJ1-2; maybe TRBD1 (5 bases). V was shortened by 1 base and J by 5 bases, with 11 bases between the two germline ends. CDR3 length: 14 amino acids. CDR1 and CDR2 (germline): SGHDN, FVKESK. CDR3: CASSQVGEGYGYTF. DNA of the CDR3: TGTGCCAGCAGCCAAGTCGGGGAGGGGTATGGCTACACCTTC.

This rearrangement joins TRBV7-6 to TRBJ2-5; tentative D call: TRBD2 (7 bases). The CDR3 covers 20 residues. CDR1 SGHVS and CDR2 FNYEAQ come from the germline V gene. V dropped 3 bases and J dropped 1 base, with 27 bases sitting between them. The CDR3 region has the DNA TGTGCCAGCAGCTTCGAAACGGATGAGGGGGGGCCTCGTTTCCAAGAGACCCAGTACTTC. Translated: CASSFETDEGGPRFQETQYF.

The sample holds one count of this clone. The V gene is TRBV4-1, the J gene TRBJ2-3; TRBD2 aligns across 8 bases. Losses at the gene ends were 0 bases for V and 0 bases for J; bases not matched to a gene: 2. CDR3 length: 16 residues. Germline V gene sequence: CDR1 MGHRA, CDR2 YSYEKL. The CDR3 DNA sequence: TGCGCCAGCAGCCAAGATGGCGGGAGGAGCACAGATACGCAGTATTTT. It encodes CASSQDGGRSTDTQYF.

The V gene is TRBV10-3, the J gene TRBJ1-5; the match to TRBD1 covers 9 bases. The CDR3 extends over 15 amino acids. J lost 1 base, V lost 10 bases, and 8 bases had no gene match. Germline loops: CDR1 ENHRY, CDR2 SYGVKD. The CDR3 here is CATFPDRGSNQPQHF. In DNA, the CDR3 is TGTGCCACCTTCCCGGACAGGGGAAGCAATCAGCCCCAGCATTTT.

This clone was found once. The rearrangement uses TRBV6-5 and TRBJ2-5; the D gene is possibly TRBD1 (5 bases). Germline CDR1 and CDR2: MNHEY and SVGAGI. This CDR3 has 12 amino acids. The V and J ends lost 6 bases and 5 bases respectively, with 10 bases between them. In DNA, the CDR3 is TGTGCCAGCAGCAGGGTTGCGGAGACCCAGTACTTC. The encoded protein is CASSRVAETQYF.

CDR3 sequence reads: CASSSRQGRGYEQYF. Written as DNA, the CDR3 is TGTGCCAGCAGCTCGAGACAGGGTCGGGGCTACGAGCAGTACTTC. The V gene is TRBV11-3, the J gene TRBJ2-7, with 7 bases matching TRBD1. This CDR3 spans 15 amino acids. V lost 4 bases to trimming and J lost 3 bases; unmatched junction nucleotides: 9. Germline CDR1 reads SGHNT; CDR2 reads YENEEA.

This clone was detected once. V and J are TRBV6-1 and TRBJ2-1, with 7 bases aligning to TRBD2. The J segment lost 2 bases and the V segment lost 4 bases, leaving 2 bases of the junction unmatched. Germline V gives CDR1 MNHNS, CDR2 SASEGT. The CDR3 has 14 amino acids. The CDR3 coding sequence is TGTGCCAGCAGTGGAACTAGCGCCTACAATGAGCAGTTCTTC. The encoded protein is CASSGTSAYNEQFF.

Written as DNA, the CDR3 is TGCGCCAGCAGTAAACACCGGGACAGGGTCATCTACGAGCAGTACTTC. Translation gives CASSKHRDRVIYEQYF. V gene TRBV23-1 combines with J gene TRBJ2-7, with 9 bases that match TRBD1. Being an ORF, TRBV23-1 has a function that is uncertain. The CDR3 extends over 16 amino acids. The trim removed 5 bases at V and 3 bases at J, leaving 11 bases unmatched.

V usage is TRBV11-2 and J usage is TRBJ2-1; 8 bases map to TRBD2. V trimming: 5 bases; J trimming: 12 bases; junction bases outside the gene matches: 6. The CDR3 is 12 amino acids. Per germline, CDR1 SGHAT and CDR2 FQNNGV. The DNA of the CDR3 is TGTGCCAGCAGCCACGCCGGGGGGGGGCAGTTCTTC. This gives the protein CASSHAGGGQFF.

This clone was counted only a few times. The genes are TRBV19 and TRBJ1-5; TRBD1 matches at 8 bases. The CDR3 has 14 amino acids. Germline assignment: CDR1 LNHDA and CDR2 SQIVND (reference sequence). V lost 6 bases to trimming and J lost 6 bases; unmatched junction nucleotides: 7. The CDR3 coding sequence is TGTGCCAGTAGGGGCCGGACAGGGTTTCAGCCCCAGCATTTT. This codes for CASRGRTGFQPQHF. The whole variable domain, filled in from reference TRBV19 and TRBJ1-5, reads DGGITQSPKYLFRKEGQNVTLSCEQNLNHDAMYWYRQDPGQGLRLIYYSQIVNDFQKGDIAEGYSVSREKKESFPLTVTSAQKNPTAFYLCASRGRTGFQPQHFGDGTRLSIL.

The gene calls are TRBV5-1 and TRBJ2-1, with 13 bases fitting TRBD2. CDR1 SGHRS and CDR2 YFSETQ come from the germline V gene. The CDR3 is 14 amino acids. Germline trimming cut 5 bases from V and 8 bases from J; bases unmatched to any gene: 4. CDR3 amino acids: CASRTSGGAYEQFF. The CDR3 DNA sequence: TGCGCCAGCAGAACTAGCGGGGGGGCCTATGAGCAGTTCTTC. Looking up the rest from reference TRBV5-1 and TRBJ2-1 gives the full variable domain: KAGVTQTPRYLIKTRGQQVTLSCSPISGHRSVSWYQQTPGQGLQFLFEYFSETQRNKGNFPGRFSGRQFSNSRSEMNVSTLELGDSALYLCASRTSGGAYEQFFGPGTRLTVL.

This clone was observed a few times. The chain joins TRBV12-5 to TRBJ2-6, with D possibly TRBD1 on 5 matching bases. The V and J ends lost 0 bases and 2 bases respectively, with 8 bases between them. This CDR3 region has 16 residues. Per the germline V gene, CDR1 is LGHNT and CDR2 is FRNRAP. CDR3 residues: CASGLVETAGANVLTF. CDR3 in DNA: TGTGCTAGTGGTTTGGTTGAGACAGCTGGGGCCAACGTCCTGACTTTC.

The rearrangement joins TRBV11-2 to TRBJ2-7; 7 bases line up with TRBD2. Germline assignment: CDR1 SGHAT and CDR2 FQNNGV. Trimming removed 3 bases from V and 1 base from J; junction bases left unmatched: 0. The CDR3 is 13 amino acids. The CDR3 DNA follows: TGTGCCAGCAGCTTCGGGGGGTCCTACGAGCAGTACTTC. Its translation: CASSFGGSYEQYF. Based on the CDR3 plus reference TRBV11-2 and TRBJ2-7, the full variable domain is EAGVAQSPRYKIIEKRQSVAFWCNPISGHATLYWYQQILGQGPKLLIQFQNNGVVDDSQLPKDRFSAERLKGVDSTLKIQPAKLEDSAVYLCASSFGGSYEQYFGPGTRLTVT.

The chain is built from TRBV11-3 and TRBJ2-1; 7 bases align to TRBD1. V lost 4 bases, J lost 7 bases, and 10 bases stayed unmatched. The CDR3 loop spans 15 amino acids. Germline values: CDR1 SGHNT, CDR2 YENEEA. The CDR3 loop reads CASSYSTGVANEQFF. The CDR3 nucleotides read TGTGCCAGCAGCTACTCAACAGGGGTGGCGAATGAGCAGTTCTTC.

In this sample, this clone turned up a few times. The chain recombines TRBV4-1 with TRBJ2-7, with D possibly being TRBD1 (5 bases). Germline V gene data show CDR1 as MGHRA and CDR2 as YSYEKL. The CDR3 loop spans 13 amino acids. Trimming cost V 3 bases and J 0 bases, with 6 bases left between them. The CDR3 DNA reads TGCGCCAGCAGCCACACAGGCTCCTACGAGCAGTACTTC. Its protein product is CASSHTGSYEQYF.

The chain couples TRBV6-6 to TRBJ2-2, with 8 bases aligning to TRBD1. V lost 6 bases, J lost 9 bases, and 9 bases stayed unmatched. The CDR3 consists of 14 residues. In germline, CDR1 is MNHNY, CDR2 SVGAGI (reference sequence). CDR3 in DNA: TGTGCCAGCAGACAGGACAGGGAGCACCGGGAGCTGTTTTTT. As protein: CASRQDREHRELFF.

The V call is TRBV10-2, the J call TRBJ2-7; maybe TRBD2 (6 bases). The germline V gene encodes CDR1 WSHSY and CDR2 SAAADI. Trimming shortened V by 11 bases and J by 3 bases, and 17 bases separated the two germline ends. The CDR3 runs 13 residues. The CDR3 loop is CAVTPVGGYEQYF. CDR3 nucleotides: TGCGCCGTCACCCCGGTCGGGGGCTACGAGCAGTACTTC.

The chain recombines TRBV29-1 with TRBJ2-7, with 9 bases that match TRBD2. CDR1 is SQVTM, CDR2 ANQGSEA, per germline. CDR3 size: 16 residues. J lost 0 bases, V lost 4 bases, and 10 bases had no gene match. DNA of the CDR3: TGCAGCGTTGGGTGGCTGTTAGCGGGGGCCTCCTACGAGCAGTACTTC. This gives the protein CSVGWLLAGASYEQYF.

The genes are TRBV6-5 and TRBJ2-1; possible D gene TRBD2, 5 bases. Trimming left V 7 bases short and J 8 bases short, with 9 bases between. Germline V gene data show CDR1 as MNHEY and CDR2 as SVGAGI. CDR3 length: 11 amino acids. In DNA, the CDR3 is TGTGCCAGCAAGCGGTGGGATGAGCAGTTCTTC. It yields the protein CASKRWDEQFF.

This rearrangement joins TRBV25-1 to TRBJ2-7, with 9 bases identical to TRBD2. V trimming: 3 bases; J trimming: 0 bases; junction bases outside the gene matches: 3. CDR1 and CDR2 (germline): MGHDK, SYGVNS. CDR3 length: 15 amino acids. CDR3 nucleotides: TGTGCCAGCAGTGATAGCGGGGGAAGCTCCTACGAGCAGTACTTC. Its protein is CASSDSGGSSYEQYF.

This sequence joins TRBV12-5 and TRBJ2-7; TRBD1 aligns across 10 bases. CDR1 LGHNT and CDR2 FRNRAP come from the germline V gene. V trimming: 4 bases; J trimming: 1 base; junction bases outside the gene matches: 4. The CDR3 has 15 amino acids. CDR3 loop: CASGSGDRGSYEQYF. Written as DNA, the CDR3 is TGTGCTAGTGGTTCCGGGGACAGGGGTTCCTACGAGCAGTACTTC.

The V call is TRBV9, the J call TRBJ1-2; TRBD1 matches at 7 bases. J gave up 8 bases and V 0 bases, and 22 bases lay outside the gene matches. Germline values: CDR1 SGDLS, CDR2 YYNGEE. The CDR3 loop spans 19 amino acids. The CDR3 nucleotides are TGTGCCAGCAGCGTAGACCCTACACCGGACAGGCGGAAAAATGGGGGCTACACCTTC. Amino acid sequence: CASSVDPTPDRRKNGGYTF.

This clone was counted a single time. This CDR3 is CASSFGLADNEQFF. CDR3 DNA: TGCGCCAGCAGCTTCGGACTAGCGGACAATGAGCAGTTCTTC. The chain recombines TRBV5-1 with TRBJ2-1; 10 bases are shared with TRBD2. The CDR3 covers 14 residues. Germline values: CDR1 SGHRS, CDR2 YFSETQ. The junction had 1 base not matched to a gene; V was cut back by 2 bases and J by 5 bases. Using reference TRBV5-1 and TRBJ2-1 for the parts outside the CDR3, the full variable domain is KAGVTQTPRYLIKTRGQQVTLSCSPISGHRSVSWYQQTPGQGLQFLFEYFSETQRNKGNFPGRFSGRQFSNSRSEMNVSTLELGDSALYLCASSFGLADNEQFFGPGTRLTVL.